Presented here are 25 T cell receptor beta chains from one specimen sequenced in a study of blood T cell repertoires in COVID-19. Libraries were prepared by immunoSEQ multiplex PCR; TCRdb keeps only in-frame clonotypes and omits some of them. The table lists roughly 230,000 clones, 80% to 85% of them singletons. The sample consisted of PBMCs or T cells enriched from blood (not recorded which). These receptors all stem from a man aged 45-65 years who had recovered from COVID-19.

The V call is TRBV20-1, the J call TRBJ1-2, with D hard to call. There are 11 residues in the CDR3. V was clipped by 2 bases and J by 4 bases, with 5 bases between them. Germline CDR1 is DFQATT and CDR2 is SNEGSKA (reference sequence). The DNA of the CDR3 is TGCAGTGCTAGATCCGGCTATGGCTACACCTTC. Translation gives CSARSGYGYTF.

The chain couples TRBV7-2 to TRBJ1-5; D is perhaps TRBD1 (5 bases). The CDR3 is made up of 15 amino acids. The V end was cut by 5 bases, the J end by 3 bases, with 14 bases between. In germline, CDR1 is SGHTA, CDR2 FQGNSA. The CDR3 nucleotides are TGTGCCAGCAGCCCCTTCGCGGGGCTCAATCAGCCCCAGCATTTT. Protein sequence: CASSPFAGLNQPQHF.

CDR3 DNA sequence: TGTGCCAGCAGTCGACGACAGCAGACTTCTGGAAACACCATATATTTT. This encodes CASSRRQQTSGNTIYF. The chain uses TRBV6-2 or TRBV6-3 and TRBJ1-3, with D maybe TRBD1 (5 bases). Germline lookup yields CDR1 MNHEY and CDR2 SVGEGT. With 5 bases removed from V and 1 base from J, the gap between germline ends came to 15 bases. The CDR3 runs to 16 residues.

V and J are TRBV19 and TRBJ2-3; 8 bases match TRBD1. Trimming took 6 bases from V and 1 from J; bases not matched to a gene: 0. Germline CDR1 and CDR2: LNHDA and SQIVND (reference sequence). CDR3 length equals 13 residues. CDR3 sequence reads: CASRTGGTDTQYF. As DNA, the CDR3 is TGTGCCAGTAGGACAGGGGGCACAGATACGCAGTATTTT.

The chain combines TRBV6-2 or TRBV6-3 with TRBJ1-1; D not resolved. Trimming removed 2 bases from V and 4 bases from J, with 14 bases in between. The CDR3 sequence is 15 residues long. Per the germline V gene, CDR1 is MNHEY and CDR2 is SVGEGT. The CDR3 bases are TGTGCCAGCAGTTACCCACTAATTACGAGCACTGAAGCTTTCTTT. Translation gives CASSYPLITSTEAFF.

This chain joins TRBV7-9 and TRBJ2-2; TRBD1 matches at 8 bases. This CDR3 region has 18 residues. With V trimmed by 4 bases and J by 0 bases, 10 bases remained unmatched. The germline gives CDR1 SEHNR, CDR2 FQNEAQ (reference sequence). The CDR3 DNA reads TGTGCCAGCAGCTCAGACCGGGACAGGATTTCGAACACCGGGGAGCTGTTTTTT. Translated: CASSSDRDRISNTGELFF.

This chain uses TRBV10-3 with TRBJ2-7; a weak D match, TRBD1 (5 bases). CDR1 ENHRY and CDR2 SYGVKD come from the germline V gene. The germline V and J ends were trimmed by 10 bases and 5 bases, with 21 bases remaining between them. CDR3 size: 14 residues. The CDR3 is CATQAQGLVDEQYF. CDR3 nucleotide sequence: TGTGCCACCCAGGCCCAGGGTCTGGTTGACGAGCAGTACTTC.

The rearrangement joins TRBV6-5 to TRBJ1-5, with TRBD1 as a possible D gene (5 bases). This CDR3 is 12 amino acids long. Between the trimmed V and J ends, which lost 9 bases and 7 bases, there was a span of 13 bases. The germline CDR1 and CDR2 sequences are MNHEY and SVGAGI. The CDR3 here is CARRDGAQPQHF. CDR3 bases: TGTGCCAGGCGAGATGGGGCCCAGCCCCAGCATTTT.

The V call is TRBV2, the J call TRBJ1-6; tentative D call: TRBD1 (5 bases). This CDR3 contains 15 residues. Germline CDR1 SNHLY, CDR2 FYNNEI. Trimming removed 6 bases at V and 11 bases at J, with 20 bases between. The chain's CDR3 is CASSPGLRATAPLHF. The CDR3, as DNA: TGTGCCAGCAGCCCGGGACTGAGGGCGACGGCACCCCTCCACTTT.

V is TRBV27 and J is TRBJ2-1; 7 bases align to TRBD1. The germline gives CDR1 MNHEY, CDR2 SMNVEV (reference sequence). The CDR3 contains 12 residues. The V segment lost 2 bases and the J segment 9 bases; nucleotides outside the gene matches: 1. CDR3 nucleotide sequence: TGTGCCAGCAGTTTAAGGGGGCGTGAGCAGTTCTTC. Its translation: CASSLRGREQFF.

CDR3 sequence reads: CASSLGPSQGVEAFF. The CDR3, as DNA: TGTGCCAGTAGTTTAGGGCCCTCGCAGGGGGTTGAAGCTTTCTTT. The chain links TRBV19 to TRBJ1-1; 7 bases match TRBD1. V lost 5 bases, J lost 7 bases, and 13 bases stayed unmatched. Germline CDR1 reads LNHDA; CDR2 reads SQIVND (reference sequence). CDR3 size: 15 residues.

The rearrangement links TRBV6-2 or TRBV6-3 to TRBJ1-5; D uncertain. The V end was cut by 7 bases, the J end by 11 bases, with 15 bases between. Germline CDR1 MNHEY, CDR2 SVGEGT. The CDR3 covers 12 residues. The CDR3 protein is CASTSSSVTQHF. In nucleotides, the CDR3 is TGTGCCAGCACTTCCTCCTCGGTGACCCAGCATTTT.

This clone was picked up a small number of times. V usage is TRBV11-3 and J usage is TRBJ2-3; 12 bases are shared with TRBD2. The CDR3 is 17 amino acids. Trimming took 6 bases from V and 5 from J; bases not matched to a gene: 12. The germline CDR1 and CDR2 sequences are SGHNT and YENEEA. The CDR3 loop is CASRGIGLAGRGDTQYF. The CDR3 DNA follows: TGTGCCAGCAGGGGGATCGGACTAGCGGGACGGGGAGATACGCAGTATTTT.

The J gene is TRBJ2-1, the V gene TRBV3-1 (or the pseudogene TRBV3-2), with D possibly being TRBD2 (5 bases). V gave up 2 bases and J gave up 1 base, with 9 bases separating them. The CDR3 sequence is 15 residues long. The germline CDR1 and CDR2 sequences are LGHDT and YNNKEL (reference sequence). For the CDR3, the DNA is TGTGCCAGCAGCCAACCACGGAGGTCCTACAATGAGCAGTTCTTC. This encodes CASSQPRRSYNEQFF.

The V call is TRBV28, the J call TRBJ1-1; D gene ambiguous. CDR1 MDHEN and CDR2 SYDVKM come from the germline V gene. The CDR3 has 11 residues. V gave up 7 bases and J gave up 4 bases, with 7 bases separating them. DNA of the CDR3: TGTGCCAGCACCACAGCCACTGAAGCTTTCTTT. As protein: CASTTATEAFF.

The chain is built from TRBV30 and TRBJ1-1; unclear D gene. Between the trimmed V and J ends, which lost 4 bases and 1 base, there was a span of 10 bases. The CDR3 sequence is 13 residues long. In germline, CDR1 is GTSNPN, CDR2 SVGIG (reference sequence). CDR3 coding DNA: TGTGCCTGGACTGTCGGGAGGAACACTGAAGCTTTCTTT. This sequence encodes CAWTVGRNTEAFF.

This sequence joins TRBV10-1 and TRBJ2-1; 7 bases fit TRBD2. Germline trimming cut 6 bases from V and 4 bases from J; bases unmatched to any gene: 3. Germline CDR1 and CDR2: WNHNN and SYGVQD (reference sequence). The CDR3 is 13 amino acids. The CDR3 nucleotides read TGCGCCAGCAGCGGACTAGGGTACAATGAGCAGTTCTTC. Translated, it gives CASSGLGYNEQFF.

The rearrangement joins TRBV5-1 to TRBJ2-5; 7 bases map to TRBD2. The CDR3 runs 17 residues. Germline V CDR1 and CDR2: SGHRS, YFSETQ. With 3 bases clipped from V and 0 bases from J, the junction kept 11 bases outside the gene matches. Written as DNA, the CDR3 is TGCGCCAGCAGCTCCCAAGCCGGGACTAATTACCAAGAGACCCAGTACTTC. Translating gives CASSSQAGTNYQETQYF.

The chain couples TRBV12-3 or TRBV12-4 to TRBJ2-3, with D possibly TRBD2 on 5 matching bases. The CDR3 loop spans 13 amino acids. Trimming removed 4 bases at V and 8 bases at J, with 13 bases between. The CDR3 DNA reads TGTGCCAGCAGTTCTCTGGGAGTTGGTACGCAGTATTTT. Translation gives CASSSLGVGTQYF.

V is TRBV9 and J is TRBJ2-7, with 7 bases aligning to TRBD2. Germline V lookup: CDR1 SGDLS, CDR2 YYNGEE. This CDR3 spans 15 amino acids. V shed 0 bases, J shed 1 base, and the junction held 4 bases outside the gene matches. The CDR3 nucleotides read TGTGCCAGCAGCGTAGAGGAGGGAGGGTCCTACGAGCAGTACTTC. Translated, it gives CASSVEEGGSYEQYF.

The CDR3 sequence: CASSKAAGQGREQYF. The CDR3 bases are TGTGCCAGTAGTAAGGCTGCGGGACAGGGGCGAGAGCAGTACTTC. This chain joins TRBV19 and TRBJ2-7, with 10 bases identical to TRBD1. Germline V CDR1 and CDR2: LNHDA, SQIVND (reference sequence). The CDR3 runs to 15 residues. The junction had 10 bases not matched to a gene; V was cut back by 4 bases and J by 7 bases.

CDR3 in DNA: TGTGCCAGCAGCCCGGACACCCTCTATGGCTACACCTTC. It codes for CASSPDTLYGYTF. The rearrangement uses TRBV3-1 (or the pseudogene TRBV3-2) and TRBJ1-2, with a weak D call TRBD1 (5 bases). There are 13 residues in the CDR3. V was shortened by 4 bases and J by 4 bases, with 10 bases between the two germline ends. CDR1 is LGHDT and CDR2 is YNNKEL in the germline V gene (reference sequence).

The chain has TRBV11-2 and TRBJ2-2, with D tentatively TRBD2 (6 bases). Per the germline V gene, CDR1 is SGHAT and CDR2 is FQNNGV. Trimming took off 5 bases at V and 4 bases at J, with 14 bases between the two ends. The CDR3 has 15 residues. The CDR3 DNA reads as TGTGCCAGCAGCCGGGAGCGTCGTAGCACCGGGGAGCTGTTTTTT. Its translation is CASSRERRSTGELFF. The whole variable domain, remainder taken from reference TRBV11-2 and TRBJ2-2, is EAGVAQSPRYKIIEKRQSVAFWCNPISGHATLYWYQQILGQGPKLLIQFQNNGVVDDSQLPKDRFSAERLKGVDSTLKIQPAKLEDSAVYLCASSRERRSTGELFFGEGSRLTVL.

CDR3 sequence reads: CASSIDRVYEQFF. The CDR3 DNA sequence: TGTGCCAGTAGTATAGACAGGGTCTATGAGCAGTTCTTC. V usage is TRBV19 and J usage is TRBJ2-1, with a weak D call TRBD1 (5 bases). The germline V gene encodes CDR1 LNHDA and CDR2 SQIVND (reference sequence). CDR3 length: 13 amino acids. V was cut by 0 bases and J by 8 bases, with 8 bases left in between.

The CDR3 region is CASSATGRGFSNYGYTF. In DNA form, the CDR3 reads TGTGCCAGCAGTGCGACAGGGAGAGGGTTTTCTAACTATGGCTACACCTTC. The V call is TRBV6-1, the J call TRBJ1-2; TRBD1 matches 7 bases. The V gene's germline CDR1 is MNHNS and CDR2 SASEGT. V was clipped by 4 bases and J by 0 bases; unmatched bases: 11. This CDR3 spans 17 amino acids.